Sequencing of this T cell receptor (beta chain) was carried out in a study of T cells after yellow fever vaccination. Background on the study: Fractions with few cells were prepared using SMART-Seq v4 Ultra Low Input.

One entry per CDR3 protein results from TCRdb running MiXCR on the 5' RACE reads. The repertoire has 120,000 or so distinct CDR3 sequences, 13% to 15% of them found once; the top ten carry roughly 45%. The study, taken as a whole, reports: Post-booster reappearance was seen for most primary-vaccination clones (around 96% CD4, around 90% CD8). The appearance of a small share of clonotypes in both CD4 and CD8 compartments was observed.

There are a few counts of this clonotype. Its antigen is not identified. The sequence came from a man younger than 35 who received the YFV17D yellow fever vaccine. Sample: CD8+ T cells sorted from PBMCs, taken 5 days after the yellow fever booster vaccination.

CDR3 nucleotides: TGTGCCAGCAGCCTGGGGACTAGCGGCACCGGGGAGCTGTTTTTT. Encoded protein: CASSLGTSGTGELFF. The V and J genes are TRBV7-6 and TRBJ2-2; 11 bases fit TRBD2. V dropped 5 bases and J dropped 4; count of bases not matched to a gene: 3. This CDR3 spans 15 amino acids. Per the germline V gene, CDR1 is SGHVS and CDR2 is FNYEAQ. Using reference TRBV7-6 and TRBJ2-2 for the parts outside the CDR3, the full variable domain is GAGVSQSPRYKVTKRGQDVALRCDPISGHVSLYWYRQALGQGPEFLTYFNYEAQQDKSGLPNDRFSAERPEGSISTLTIQRTEQRDSAMYRCASSLGTSGTGELFFGEGSRLTVL.